Detailed here is one T cell receptor beta chain. This clone was seen a handful of times. Which antigen it targets is not known. Qualities for individual bases were not recorded, and no much larger clone is one base off. The data are from a study of technical replicates of blood from a few donors (dated by TCRdb to about 2017). V is trimmed back by 5 bases and J by 10 bases, and the junction contains 14 bases that no gene match accounts for. From the cysteine up to the phenylalanine, the CDR3 has a length of 15 residues. Only the CDR3 DNA stays, 45 bases, in frame from base 1. CDR1 and CDR2 are read off the germline V gene as MGHRA and YSYEKL. The library was prepared using the immunoSEQ multiplex PCR assay. As stored in TCRdb, this immuneACCESS dataset retains in-frame rearrangements with V and J assigned. A fraction of the clones does not appear; measured against another copy, unresolved V genes explain less than half of the discrepancy, and the remainder lacks a known reason. The sample has around 79,000 clones on record, about nine tenths of them singletons. The top ten clones comprise about 0.4% of the sample.

This clonotype was obtained from a human donor in good health. Some clones in this sample may be carry-over from other donors' samples. The material sequenced was T cells isolated from PBMCs. Recombination connected TRBV4-1 to TRBJ1-1; TRBD1 agrees with 9 junctional bases. The DNA sequence is TGCGCCAGCAGCGAAGGCCTTGGGACAGGGAGGCGAGCTTTCTTT. It encodes CASSEGLGTGRRAFF.